Each of the 25 T cell receptor beta chains below was sequenced from the same sample in a study of T cells in Graves' hyperthyroidism and ophthalmopathy. TCR beta CDR3 sequences were amplified from RNA transcripts. First-round RT-PCR with HTBI primers amplified the TCR CDR3 region. MiXCR, run by TCRdb on the multiplex PCR reads, gives a single entry per CDR3 protein. Among a few hundred thousand distinct CDR3 sequences listed, about 16% were seen once. Source material: blood. These receptors all come from a woman aged 40-49 years with Graves' ophthalmopathy.

This clonotype was seen many times. J is TRBJ2-5 and V is TRBV27; 10 bases line up with TRBD1. V shed 4 bases and J 5 bases; nucleotides not matched to a gene: 4. The CDR3 runs to 14 residues. Germline lookup yields CDR1 MNHEY and CDR2 SMNVEV (reference sequence). Written as DNA, the CDR3 is TGTGCCAGCAGTTCAGGACAGGGGGTCGAGACCCAGTACTTC. Protein: CASSSGQGVETQYF.

The sample holds many counts of this clonotype. The chain links TRBV6-1 to TRBJ2-7; 10 bases align to TRBD2. The CDR3 runs to 15 residues. The germline CDR1 and CDR2 sequences are MNHNS and SASEGT. The V gene end was trimmed by 6 bases and the J gene end by 5 bases; junction bases not matched to a gene: 10. The CDR3 nucleotides read TGTGCCAGCAGGACCTTAGCGGGGGGATACGACGAGCAGTACTTC. Its translation is CASRTLAGGYDEQYF.

Comments on this clonotype: The junction and the germline gene differ at one end; a read error may be behind it. The chain joins TRBV27 to TRBJ1-6, with D tentatively TRBD1 (5 bases). Germline CDR1 and CDR2: MNHEY and SMNVEV (reference sequence). The CDR3 extends over 11 amino acids. Here the CDR3 reads CVSQGRGSLHF. Written as DNA, the CDR3 is TGTGTCAGCCAAGGGAGGGGATCCCTCCACTTT.

This clonotype was detected ten times or more. The chain is built from TRBV7-9 and TRBJ2-1, with D tentatively TRBD1 (6 bases). There are 14 residues in the CDR3. Germline CDR1 reads SEHNR; CDR2 reads FQNEAQ (reference sequence). V was clipped by 2 bases and J by 7 bases, with 12 bases between them. CDR3 sequence: CASSLRTEGNEQFF. As DNA, the CDR3 is TGTGCCAGCAGCTTAAGGACAGAGGGAAATGAGCAGTTCTTC. Combining the CDR3 with reference TRBV7-9 and TRBJ2-1 gives the whole variable domain DTGVSQNPRHKITKRGQNVTFRCDPISEHNRLYWYRQTLGQGPEFLTYFQNEAQLEKSRLLSDRFSAERPKGSFSTLEIQRTEQGDSAMYLCASSLRTEGNEQFFGPGTRLTVL.

J is TRBJ1-1 and V is TRBV10-3; the D is unclear. This CDR3 is 14 amino acids long. Germline assignment: CDR1 ENHRY and CDR2 SYGVKD. The ends were cut back, 3 bases at V and 2 bases at J, with 10 bases in the middle. CDR3 region: CAISDRGANTEAFF. DNA of the CDR3: TGTGCCATCAGTGATCGGGGAGCTAACACTGAAGCTTTCTTT.

The chain combines TRBV12-3 or TRBV12-4 with TRBJ2-3, with D maybe TRBD2 (5 bases). Trimming shortened V by 6 bases and J by 2 bases, and 18 bases separated the two germline ends. The CDR3 runs to 16 residues. As DNA, the CDR3 is TGTGCCAGCAGACAAGAGGGCGGTCGGGTCACAGATACGCAGTATTTT. It codes for CASRQEGGRVTDTQYF.

This clonotype was counted ten times or more. In DNA form, the CDR3 reads TGCAGTGCTAGAGTGTGGCTAGCGGGAGAGGAGACCCAGTACTTC. It encodes CSARVWLAGEETQYF. The gene calls are TRBV20-1 and TRBJ2-5; TRBD2 matches 10 bases. V lost 1 base to trimming and J lost 5 bases; unmatched junction nucleotides: 7. Looked up from germline, CDR1 is DFQATT and CDR2 is SNEGSKA (reference sequence). The CDR3 is made up of 15 amino acids.

Written as DNA, the CDR3 is TGTGCCAGCAGTTTAGTAGGGCTGGGGAATGAAGAGACCCAGTACTTC. It specifies CASSLVGLGNEETQYF. The V gene is TRBV28, the J gene TRBJ2-5; D is undetermined. From germline, CDR1 is MDHEN and CDR2 SYDVKM. The CDR3 length is 16 residues. V was pared by 2 bases and J by 3 bases, with 16 bases between.

The chain employs TRBV20-1 and TRBJ2-7; TRBD2 aligns across 7 bases. Germline loops: CDR1 DFQATT, CDR2 SNEGSKA (reference sequence). The CDR3 totals 13 residues. The V and J ends lost 3 bases and 4 bases, in that order; junction bases with no gene match: 6. The CDR3 sequence: CSARGGFVYEQYF. CDR3 in DNA: TGCAGTGCTAGGGGGGGGTTCGTGTACGAGCAGTACTTC.

This clonotype was found a few times. The rearrangement uses TRBV6-1 and TRBJ2-2; 12 bases are a match to TRBD2. The CDR3 spans 17 residues. CDR1 is MNHNS, CDR2 SASEGT, per germline. The ends lost 5 bases at V and 7 bases at J; junction bases unmatched: 11. In DNA, the CDR3 is TGTGCCAGCAGTTCCCTTTCTAGCGGGGGGGCTTTCGGGGAGCTGTTTTTT. It specifies CASSSLSSGGAFGELFF.

This clonotype has at least ten counts. The genes are TRBV3-1 and TRBJ2-1; no definite D call. Trimming shortened V by 1 base and J by 4 bases, and 5 bases separated the two germline ends. The CDR3 length is 13 residues. The V gene's germline CDR1 is LGHDT and CDR2 YNNKEL (reference sequence). This chain's CDR3 is CASSQVDYNEQFF. CDR3 DNA sequence: TGTGCCAGCAGCCAAGTAGATTACAATGAGCAGTTCTTC.

In this sample, this clonotype turned up many times. The chain combines TRBV18 with TRBJ1-1, with 8 bases fitting TRBD1. This CDR3 has 16 residues. Germline-derived CDR1 and CDR2 are KGHSH and LQKENI. The V and J ends lost 6 bases and 1 base, in that order; junction bases with no gene match: 10. CDR3 region: CASSLGTGFGNTEAFF. CDR3 in DNA: TGTGCCAGCTCGCTGGGGACAGGTTTTGGGAACACTGAAGCTTTCTTT.

In regard to this clonotype: A much larger clone lies a single base off, so this may be a read error. The chain links TRBV5-1 to TRBJ2-3; D possibly corresponds to TRBD2 (5 bases). CDR1 and CDR2 from the germline V gene are SGHRS and YFSETQ. This CDR3 is built from 16 residues. Between the trimmed V and J ends, which lost 3 bases and 4 bases, there was a span of 18 bases. Here the CDR3 DNA reads TGCGCCAGCAGCTCCGTACTACTAGGTAGTGCAGATACGCAGTATTTT. This encodes CASSSVLLGSADTQYF. Full variable domain (outside the CDR3, taken from reference TRBV5-1 and TRBJ2-3): KAGVTQTPRYLIKTRGQQVTLSCSPISGHRSVSWYQQTPGQGLQFLFEYFSETQRNKGNFPGRFSGRQFSNSRSEMNVSTLELGDSALYLCASSSVLLGSADTQYFGPGTRLTVL.

There are a few counts of this clonotype. The chain carries TRBV12-3 or TRBV12-4 and TRBJ2-1, with TRBD2 matching over 8 bases. Trimming at V came to 6 bases and at J to 1 base, leaving 5 bases not matched to a gene. CDR3 size: 15 residues. In DNA, the CDR3 is TGTGCCAGCAGCTGGGTAGCGGGATCCTACAATGAGCAGTTCTTC. Translated, it gives CASSWVAGSYNEQFF.

This clonotype was counted between two and nine times. V gene TRBV20-1 combines with J gene TRBJ2-7, with D perhaps matching TRBD2 (6 bases). Germline CDR1 and CDR2: DFQATT and SNEGSKA (reference sequence). V lost 0 bases and J 3 bases, leaving 12 bases between the germline ends. This CDR3 region has 14 residues. CDR3 coding DNA: TGCAGTGCTAGAGATCAGGACGGGGGCTACGAGCAGTACTTC. Translated, it gives CSARDQDGGYEQYF.

This clonotype has only a few counts. The chain uses TRBV29-1 and TRBJ2-6; D may be TRBD1 (5 bases). CDR3 length equals 11 residues. V dropped 6 bases and J dropped 13 bases, with 13 bases sitting between them. Germline lookup yields CDR1 SQVTM and CDR2 ANQGSEA. The CDR3 protein is CSVRAMGVLTF. The CDR3 coding sequence is TGCAGCGTCAGGGCCATGGGGGTCCTGACTTTC.

This clonotype has only a few counts. The chain employs TRBV7-9 and TRBJ2-3; D is perhaps TRBD2 (6 bases). CDR3 length equals 16 residues. V was shortened by 0 bases and J by 2 bases, with 12 bases between the two germline ends. Germline CDR1 and CDR2: SEHNR and FQNEAQ (reference sequence). The CDR3 here is CASSLAEGGATDTQYF. The CDR3 DNA is TGTGCCAGCAGCTTAGCTGAGGGCGGGGCCACAGATACGCAGTATTTT.

The CDR3 nucleotides are TGTGCCAGCAGCCTGGAAGTTTGGGACACTGAAGCTTTCTTT. Encoded protein: CASSLEVWDTEAFF. V usage is TRBV5-4 and J usage is TRBJ1-1; D ambiguous. Germline lookup yields CDR1 SGHNT and CDR2 YYREEE (reference sequence). The V end was cut by 4 bases, the J end by 3 bases, with 13 bases between. This CDR3 spans 14 amino acids.

This clonotype was found a few times. The gene calls are TRBV28 and TRBJ2-1; 11 nucleotides line up with TRBD2. Germline V gives CDR1 MDHEN, CDR2 SYDVKM. The ends lost 4 bases at V and 2 bases at J; junction bases unmatched: 10. The length of the CDR3 is 18 residues. As DNA, the CDR3 is TGTGCCAGCAGTTCTTCTCCACTAGCGGGAGCCACCTACAATGAGCAGTTCTTC. Translating gives CASSSSPLAGATYNEQFF.

The chain couples TRBV10-3 to TRBJ1-5, with TRBD1 matching 8 bases. Germline CDR1 is ENHRY and CDR2 is SYGVKD. CDR3 length: 14 amino acids. The V segment lost 7 bases and the J segment 4 bases; nucleotides outside the gene matches: 6. The CDR3 sequence: CAINGQGTNQPQHF. The CDR3 nucleotides read TGTGCCATCAATGGACAGGGTACGAATCAGCCCCAGCATTTT.

A few counts support this clonotype. The chain is built from TRBV20-1 and TRBJ2-3; 9 bases are shared with TRBD2. The V gene end was trimmed by 6 bases and the J gene end by 4 bases; junction bases not matched to a gene: 11. There are 15 residues in the CDR3. Germline V gene data show CDR1 as DFQATT and CDR2 as SNEGSKA (reference sequence). The CDR3 nucleotides read TGCAGTGCCCCCGATTTCAGCGGGAGGTCAGATACGCAGTATTTT. It yields the protein CSAPDFSGRSDTQYF.

This clonotype showed up just a few times. The chain employs TRBV5-1 and TRBJ2-3, with TRBD2 matching over 12 bases. The CDR3 is 20 residues long. The germline CDR1 and CDR2 sequences are SGHRS and YFSETQ. V trimming: 0 bases; J trimming: 1 base; junction bases outside the gene matches: 12. Written as DNA, the CDR3 is TGCGCCAGCAGCTTGGCCAGGGCCAACAGACTAGCGGGAGGCACAGATACGCAGTATTTT. It specifies CASSLARANRLAGGTDTQYF.

This clonotype occurred a few times. Here the CDR3 DNA reads TGTGCCAGCAGCTTTAACAGCAATTCACCCCTCCACTTT. Translation: CASSFNSNSPLHF. This chain joins TRBV5-5 and TRBJ1-6; D ambiguous. The CDR3 has 13 amino acids. Trimming pared 2 bases from V and 7 bases from J, leaving 7 bases between. Per germline, CDR1 SGHKS and CDR2 YYEKEE (reference sequence).

This clonotype was recorded at least ten times. The V gene is TRBV6-1, the J gene TRBJ2-7; 9 positions match TRBD2. Germline V gives CDR1 MNHNS, CDR2 SASEGT. This CDR3 has 17 residues. The trim removed 2 bases at V and 9 bases at J, leaving 17 bases unmatched. CDR3 sequence reads: CASSEKVTSGLLFMQYF. Written as DNA, the CDR3 is TGTGCCAGCAGTGAAAAGGTTACTAGCGGGCTACTTTTTATGCAGTACTTC.

In this sample, this clonotype turned up many times. The chain uses TRBV3-1 and TRBJ2-3; possible D gene TRBD2, 5 bases. This CDR3 contains 13 residues. Germline V gene lookup returns CDR1 LGHDT and CDR2 YNNKEL (reference sequence). V was trimmed by 3 bases and J by 3 bases, leaving 7 bases between them. The CDR3 DNA follows: TGTGCCAGCAGCCAGAGGGAAACAGATACGCAGTATTTT. It encodes CASSQRETDTQYF.